The 30 T cell receptor beta chains in this list originate from one sample, sequenced in a study of beta chain features in type 1 diabetes (dated by TCRdb to between 2017 and 2018). Library preparation used the immunoSEQ multiplex PCR assay. The High Capacity cDNA Reverse Transcription Kit was used to reverse transcribe all of the isolated RNA, meaning that expressed TCRB transcripts were what got sequenced. TCRdb limited this immuneACCESS table to in-frame rearrangements with V and J called. A share of clones is missing; checked studies link under half to unresolved V genes, and the rest is unexplained. Within this sample are about 230,000 clones, with about 10% of them counted one time only. The leading ten clones occupy approximately 0.03% of the sample. Source material: naive CD4+ T cells from blood. Reading the label with the study, this specimen's cell subset or site is: true naive CD4+ T cells. These receptors came from a woman under 30 in good health.

The CDR3 nucleotides are TGTGCCAGCAGTTACTCCTTAACAGGGGGCGGCTACACCTTC. It codes for CASSYSLTGGGYTF. The chain employs TRBV6-5 and TRBJ1-2, with 9 positions matching TRBD1. The CDR3 covers 14 residues. J lost 8 bases, V lost 0 bases, and 4 bases had no gene match. Germline V gene sequence: CDR1 MNHEY, CDR2 SVGAGI.

The V gene is TRBV9, the J gene TRBJ2-4; possibly TRBD1 for D (6 bases). The CDR3 is made up of 14 amino acids. Germline CDR1 and CDR2: SGDLS and YYNGEE. Trimming took 1 base from V and 8 from J, leaving 13 bases between them. The CDR3, as DNA: TGTGCCAGCAGCGTACTCGGACAGTCGGACATTCAGTACTTC. Translated, it gives CASSVLGQSDIQYF.

The V and J genes are TRBV21-1 and TRBJ2-7; TRBD1, as called in the table, went unchecked against the DNA. TRBV21-1 is a known pseudogene. The CDR3 covers 13 residues. The CDR3 is CASSPGVYYEQYF. For the CDR3, the DNA is TGTGCCAGCAGCCCAGGGGTGTACTACGAGCAGTACTTC.

CDR3 coding DNA: TGCGCCAGCAGTAGACAGGGTCCGGAGACCCAGTACTTC. This sequence encodes CASSRQGPETQYF. The genes are TRBV10-1 and TRBJ2-5, with 7 bases aligning to TRBD1. The CDR3 runs 13 residues. From germline, CDR1 is WNHNN and CDR2 SYGVQD (reference sequence). Unmatched junction bases numbered 5, after V lost 5 bases and J lost 5 bases.

This clone showed up just a few times. The V and J genes are TRBV29-1 and TRBJ2-5, with a weak D call TRBD1 (6 bases). V lost 4 bases and J 2 bases, leaving 11 bases between the germline ends. Germline V gives CDR1 SQVTM, CDR2 ANQGSEA. The CDR3 sequence is 13 residues long. CDR3 in DNA: TGCAGCGTTGTACAGACAGGACAAGAGACCCAGTACTTC. It is translated as CSVVQTGQETQYF.

This clone was detected a few times. This chain connects TRBV6-1 to TRBJ2-1; no firm D call. This CDR3 has 14 residues. CDR1 is MNHNS and CDR2 is SASEGT in the germline V gene. The V end lost 6 bases, the J end lost 1 base, and 10 bases lay between the germline ends. The chain's CDR3 is CASRSSGSYNEQFF. The CDR3, as DNA: TGTGCCAGCAGATCATCCGGGTCCTACAATGAGCAGTTCTTC.

V gene TRBV6-5 combines with J gene TRBJ1-5; D gene uncertain. The V and J ends lost 2 bases and 3 bases respectively, with 8 bases between them. Germline V gives CDR1 MNHEY, CDR2 SVGAGI. CDR3 size: 14 residues. CDR3 coding DNA: TGTGCCAGCAGTTACGAGGGTCCCAATCAGCCCCAGCATTTT. This sequence encodes CASSYEGPNQPQHF.

Only a few counts were recorded for this clone. The rearrangement links TRBV30 to TRBJ1-4; D possibly corresponds to TRBD1 (6 bases). Germline CDR1 and CDR2: GTSNPN and SVGIG (reference sequence). With 2 bases removed from V and 8 bases from J, the gap between germline ends came to 15 bases. The CDR3 runs 14 residues. The CDR3 nucleotides read TGTGCCTGGAGTTGGGCAGGGGTGACGGAAAAACTGTTTTTT. Residues: CAWSWAGVTEKLFF.

This clone was detected only a few times. The chain couples TRBV7-2 to TRBJ2-7; 8 bases agree with TRBD1. The length of the CDR3 is 13 residues. Trimming took 4 bases from V and 4 from J; bases not matched to a gene: 3. Looked up from germline, CDR1 is SGHTA and CDR2 is FQGNSA. The CDR3 sequence is CASSSRTGYEQYF. For the CDR3, the DNA is TGTGCCAGCAGCTCCAGGACAGGGTACGAGCAGTACTTC.

The CDR3 region has the DNA TGTGCCAGCAGCATGGACAGGGGGAACACTGAAGCTTTCTTT. Protein: CASSMDRGNTEAFF. The chain joins TRBV14 to TRBJ1-1, with TRBD1 matching 9 bases. This CDR3 has 14 residues. The J segment lost 1 base and the V segment lost 5 bases, leaving 2 bases of the junction unmatched. Germline V lookup: CDR1 SGHDN, CDR2 FVKESK.

This clone was seen more than once but under ten times. The chain's CDR3 is CASTPGGVNTEAFF. CDR3 coding DNA: TGTGCCAGTACCCCCGGGGGGGTGAACACTGAAGCTTTCTTT. The gene calls are TRBV19 and TRBJ1-1; tentative D call: TRBD1 (5 bases). The CDR3 spans 14 residues. The V and J ends lost 7 bases and 0 bases respectively, with 12 bases between them. CDR1 LNHDA and CDR2 SQIVND come from the germline V gene (reference sequence). Combining the CDR3 with reference TRBV19 and TRBJ1-1 gives the whole variable domain DGGITQSPKYLFRKEGQNVTLSCEQNLNHDAMYWYRQDPGQGLRLIYYSQIVNDFQKGDIAEGYSVSREKKESFPLTVTSAQKNPTAFYLCASTPGGVNTEAFFGQGTRLTVV.

The V call is TRBV30, the J call TRBJ1-2; D perhaps matches TRBD1 (5 bases). This CDR3 contains 14 residues. The germline V and J ends were trimmed by 0 bases and 4 bases, with 12 bases remaining between them. The germline gives CDR1 GTSNPN, CDR2 SVGIG (reference sequence). The CDR3 DNA reads as TGTGCCTGGAGTGTTAGTGGACACGGCTATGGCTACACCTTC. Residues: CAWSVSGHGYGYTF.

The V and J genes are TRBV25-1 and TRBJ1-2; D gene ambiguous. V was shortened by 7 bases and J by 1 base, with 7 bases between the two germline ends. The length of the CDR3 is 12 residues. The germline V gene has CDR1 MGHDK and CDR2 SYGVNS. The CDR3 here is CASKGVNYGYTF. As DNA, the CDR3 is TGTGCCAGCAAGGGAGTTAACTATGGCTACACCTTC.

This rearrangement joins TRBV2 to TRBJ1-1; perhaps TRBD1 as D (5 bases). Trimming pared 6 bases from V and 0 bases from J, leaving 11 bases between. CDR1 and CDR2 from the germline V gene are SNHLY and FYNNEI. The CDR3 runs to 14 residues. The DNA of the CDR3 is TGTGCCAGCAGAATGCAGGGTATGAACACTGAAGCTTTCTTT. Protein: CASRMQGMNTEAFF.

This clone turned up a few times. The V and J genes are TRBV27 and TRBJ2-1; TRBD2 matches 10 bases. Germline values: CDR1 MNHEY, CDR2 SMNVEV (reference sequence). The CDR3 is made up of 15 amino acids. Trimming at V came to 6 bases and at J to 2 bases, leaving 4 bases not matched to a gene. The CDR3 nucleotides read TGTGCCAGCAGCCTAAGCGGGAGGGCCTACAATGAGCAGTTCTTC. This encodes CASSLSGRAYNEQFF.

This clone was seen a few times. The same CDR3 can be traced to other DNA sequences in this sample. The chain carries TRBV5-1 and TRBJ2-7; 7 nucleotides match TRBD2. The CDR3 consists of 14 residues. J gave up 3 bases and V 4 bases, and 7 bases lay outside the gene matches. Germline V gives CDR1 SGHRS, CDR2 YFSETQ. CDR3 in amino acids: CASSPSGGSYEQYF. Written as DNA, the CDR3 is TGCGCCAGCAGCCCCAGTGGCGGGAGCTACGAGCAGTACTTC.

This sequence joins TRBV2 and TRBJ2-1, with a tentative D call TRBD1 (6 bases). V lost 6 bases and J 5 bases, leaving 14 bases between the germline ends. This CDR3 is 14 amino acids long. The germline CDR1 and CDR2 sequences are SNHLY and FYNNEI. CDR3 DNA sequence: TGTGCCAGCAGACGACAGGCCGGAGACAATGAGCAGTTCTTC. Encoded protein: CASRRQAGDNEQFF.

This clone was observed at least ten times. This sequence joins TRBV6-6 and TRBJ1-2; D uncertain. The CDR3 loop spans 12 amino acids. From germline, CDR1 is MNHNY and CDR2 SVGAGI (reference sequence). V lost 5 bases and J lost 10, with 14 bases in between. The CDR3 DNA reads as TGTGCCAGCAGTCCCGACCGACTATTCTACACCTTC. Translated, it gives CASSPDRLFYTF.

The sample holds a few counts of this clone. The chain couples TRBV5-1 to TRBJ1-3, with TRBD1 as a possible D gene (5 bases). The CDR3 has 14 residues. Trimming left V 1 base short and J 8 bases short, with 13 bases between. Germline CDR1 SGHRS, CDR2 YFSETQ. CDR3 sequence: CASSLMHSGDTIYF. The CDR3 region has the DNA TGCGCCAGCAGCTTGATGCATTCGGGGGACACCATATATTTT.

The rearrangement joins TRBV30 to TRBJ1-2, with D possibly matching TRBD1 (5 bases). CDR1 GTSNPN and CDR2 SVGIG come from the germline V gene (reference sequence). Trimming pared 0 bases from V and 2 bases from J, leaving 10 bases between. This CDR3 comprises 14 residues. Here the CDR3 reads CAWSVDSFNYGYTF. In nucleotides, the CDR3 is TGTGCCTGGAGTGTAGACAGCTTCAACTATGGCTACACCTTC. The whole variable domain, remainder taken from reference TRBV30 and TRBJ1-2, is SQTIHQWPATLVQPVGSPLSLECTVEGTSNPNLYWYRQAAGRGLQLLFYSVGIGQISSEVPQNLSASRPQDRQFILSSKKLLLSDSGFYLCAWSVDSFNYGYTFGSGTRLTVV.

The chain is built from TRBV23-1 and TRBJ2-5; 10 nucleotides align to TRBD1. TRBV23-1 counts as an open reading frame of uncertain function. The CDR3 sequence is 18 residues long. V trimming: 0 bases; J trimming: 4 bases; junction bases outside the gene matches: 11. The CDR3 region has the DNA TGCGCCAGCAGTCAATCGACAGGGGGCGGATTAGTGGTAGAGACCCAGTACTTC. It is translated as CASSQSTGGGLVVETQYF.

V gene TRBV9 combines with J gene TRBJ2-7; no clear D gene. CDR1 and CDR2 from the germline V gene are SGDLS and YYNGEE. The CDR3 is 14 residues long. Trimming cost V 0 bases and J 3 bases, with 10 bases left between them. The CDR3 here is CASSVDYANYEQYF. DNA of the CDR3: TGTGCCAGCAGCGTAGACTACGCGAACTACGAGCAGTACTTC.

The J gene is TRBJ1-1, the V gene TRBV12-5, with unresolved D. Deletions cut 7 bases from V and 0 bases from J, with 3 bases between. The CDR3 runs 11 residues. The V gene's germline CDR1 is LGHNT and CDR2 FRNRAP. The CDR3 nucleotides read TGTGCTAGTGTCTTGAACACTGAAGCTTTCTTT. Its translation: CASVLNTEAFF.

This clone showed up just a few times. This rearrangement joins TRBV5-4 to TRBJ2-1; 10 nucleotides agree with TRBD2. The CDR3 covers 16 residues. Trimming removed 4 bases from V and 1 base from J; junction bases left unmatched: 5. Germline values: CDR1 SGHNT, CDR2 YYREEE (reference sequence). CDR3: CASSPILAGSYNEQFF. The CDR3 region has the DNA TGTGCCAGCAGCCCTATACTAGCGGGGTCCTACAATGAGCAGTTCTTC.

A few counts support this clone. The rearrangement uses TRBV18 and TRBJ1-2; D gene ambiguous. The CDR3 runs 16 residues. V lost 0 bases and J lost 5, with 16 bases in between. CDR1 is KGHSH, CDR2 LQKENI, per germline. The CDR3 DNA reads as TGTGCCAGCTCACCACCGTTGGCCACCTCCTCATATGGCTACACCTTC. Translating gives CASSPPLATSSYGYTF.

The chain is built from TRBV5-5 and TRBJ2-3, with 12 bases lining up with TRBD1. The CDR3 spans 19 residues. V lost 4 bases and J lost 0; bases outside the gene matches: 12. The V gene's germline CDR1 is SGHKS and CDR2 YYEKEE (reference sequence). The CDR3 sequence: CASSHTGTGGGSSTDTQYF. The CDR3 region has the DNA TGTGCCAGCAGCCATACCGGGACAGGGGGCGGATCTAGCACAGATACGCAGTATTTT.

This clone was seen ten or more times. This chain connects TRBV7-9 to TRBJ1-5, with a possible D match to TRBD1 (5 bases). The CDR3 loop spans 13 amino acids. V dropped 4 bases and J dropped 6 bases, with 10 bases sitting between them. Germline V gene data show CDR1 as SEHNR and CDR2 as FQNEAQ (reference sequence). DNA of the CDR3: TGTGCCAGCAGCTCCTCACAGGCTCAGCCCCAGCATTTT. Protein: CASSSSQAQPQHF.

The genes are TRBV6-6 and TRBJ1-5; 9 nucleotides agree with TRBD1. Per germline, CDR1 MNHNY and CDR2 SVGAGI (reference sequence). Trimming removed 5 bases from V and 6 bases from J; junction bases left unmatched: 11. The length of the CDR3 is 16 residues. The CDR3 loop reads CASSTRTGEVGQPQHF. CDR3 coding DNA: TGTGCCAGCAGTACCCGGACAGGGGAGGTCGGTCAGCCCCAGCATTTT.

This clone came up a few times. The chain uses TRBV28 and TRBJ1-5; TRBD1 matches at 7 bases. Germline assignment: CDR1 MDHEN and CDR2 SYDVKM. The J segment lost 7 bases and the V segment lost 3 bases, leaving 9 bases of the junction unmatched. This CDR3 is built from 15 residues. The CDR3 DNA reads as TGTGCCAGCAGTTTTGTGGGACAGCCGGGGCAGCCCCAGCATTTT. Translated, it gives CASSFVGQPGQPQHF.

The chain carries TRBV28 and TRBJ1-2; D is ambiguous. CDR1 is MDHEN and CDR2 is SYDVKM in the germline V gene. The CDR3 spans 12 residues. Trimming cost V 3 bases and J 3 bases, with 5 bases left between them. CDR3 sequence reads: CASSFQYYGYTF. CDR3 DNA: TGTGCCAGCAGTTTTCAGTACTATGGCTACACCTTC.